The text below deals with one TCR beta chain. In its sample, this clonotype was seen many times. The target of this receptor is not known. Base qualities are not at hand, and no much larger clone is one base apart. The data belong to a study of neurological immune-mediated disorders (dated by TCRdb to between 2017 and 2020). Study-level background: Of the approximately 35 multiple sclerosis patients, some 30 had relapsing-remitting MS and 3 had secondary progressive MS. Peripheral blood TCR-beta repertoires from HTLV-I-associated myelopathy (HAM/TSP) patients, multiple sclerosis patients and healthy controls were compared by UMI-based sequencing. The approximately 99 TCR-beta libraries included longitudinal samples, technical triplicates and paired sorted CD4+ and CD8+ T-cell subsets alongside PBMC samples. Of the 70 or so subjects in the cohort, about 14 were HAM/TSP patients, some 35 were multiple sclerosis patients, and some 20 were healthy controls.

Study-wide findings and limitations: TCR clonal expansion was greatest in HAM/TSP patients and smallest in MS patients, who ranked below even healthy controls. In phylogenetic analysis, the repertoires of 18 of 34 MS patients grouped into a cluster of related CDR3 sequences, which suggests a possible signature at the repertoire level. Across subjects, expanded clones never shared an identical CDR3 amino acid sequence, which suggests that the TCR-beta repertoires in every group were private. The MS cluster was not associated with any clinical or MRI features, and the authors stated that larger cohorts are needed.

The CDR3 goes from the cysteine to the phenylalanine over 15 residues. This entry keeps only the CDR3 DNA: 45 bases, framed from base 1. V and J are truncated by 5 bases and 9 bases respectively, leaving an intervening sequence of 20 bases. Sequences SGHTA (CDR1) and FQGTGA (CDR2) are obtained from the germline V gene. cDNA synthesis used template-switch 5'RACE with a primer carrying a 10-nucleotide random unique molecular identifier tagging each TCR transcript. Every sequencing run covered 15-18 subjects and yielded more than 170 million TCR-beta sequences. The RNeasy kit was used to extract total RNA. Using the KAPA Real-time Library Amplification kit, TCR-beta VDJ regions were amplified with primers for the TCR constant region and the 5'RACE anchor. Sample indexes and Illumina adaptors were added in a first PCR, and a second PCR then increased library yield. After Ampure bead purification, the TCR product of roughly 650 bp was size-selected on a 2% E-gel SizeSelection system. Library quality was checked on a Bioanalyzer, concentration was measured with Qubit, and libraries were quantified with the Kapa Library Quantification kit before pooling. Paired-end 2 x 150 bp sequencing of the libraries was performed on an Illumina HiSeq 2500. To increase sequence diversity, roughly 24-31% phiX was spiked into each library pool. Under the source paper's analysis protocol: The quality-filtered reads were processed with the UMI-based MiGEC pipeline, whose error correction step removed more than 90% of the raw TCR sequences. IMGT germline references were used for alignment of VDJ genes, and clonotypes were defined by a unique CDR3 amino acid sequence together with V-J genes. Clonal expansion, Shannon diversity, and CDR3 relatedness (CalcPairwiseDistances, ClusterSamples) were evaluated with VDJtools, and phylogenetic trees were built with CLCbio workbench. Using coefficient-of-variation modelling across technical triplicates, the study counted a clone as expanded if it had at least 8 unique UMIs. The raw public data were reprocessed by TCRdb itself: fastp quality trimming at Q25, MiXCR clonotype calling, in-frame beta chains only. Identical CDR3 proteins give one entry, which carries the most common genes and DNA. TCRdb's processing, not the study's, gives the V and J calls here. Counted in this sample were 54,000 or so distinct CDR3 sequences; around 3.6% of them appeared once. About 3.1% of the sample comes from the top ten.

Unsorted PBMC libraries were generated from 2 million PBMCs stored in RNAlater at -80 °C until RNA extraction. Multiple sclerosis patients were enrolled in a US clinical protocol under which disease progression was evaluated by magnetic resonance imaging. PBMCs were separated from peripheral blood using Ficoll-Hypaque density gradient centrifugation and then cryopreserved in liquid nitrogen. This sequence uses TRBV7-3 and TRBJ2-1; the D gene is possibly TRBD1 or TRBD2, with 5 bases matching each. This receptor was obtained from a woman younger than 45 with multiple sclerosis. Sequencing was carried out using PBMCs. The CDR3 sequence is CASSPPGRLPGEQFF. The sequence in DNA is TGTGCCAGCAGCCCCCCGGGACGTCTCCCGGGTGAGCAGTTCTTC.